This record covers a single TCR beta chain. These data originate in a study of blood T cell repertoires in COVID-19. Whole-study context: Samples came from the United States, Italy and Spain, spanning acute and convalescent COVID-19.

The study recruited people aged 18 to 89 years across 20 to 30 US areas. The table came from immunoSEQ multiplex PCR; TCRdb's copy has only in-frame clones and leaves some out. The sample lists 150,000 or so clones, under 90% occurring once. V lost 0 bases to trimming and J lost 4 bases, with 13 bases between them. Germline loops: CDR1 SGDLS, CDR2 YYNGEE. There are 16 residues in the CDR3. The source material was PBMCs or T cells enriched from blood (not recorded which). The origin of this receptor is a woman aged 50 to 60 who had recovered from COVID-19. The chain uses TRBV9 and TRBJ1-4, with a weak D call TRBD1 (5 bases). The CDR3 sequence is CASSVGQGRNNEKLFF. Written as DNA, the CDR3 is TGTGCCAGCAGCGTAGGGCAGGGAAGGAATAATGAAAAACTGTTTTTT.